This T cell receptor (beta chain) was retrieved from a study of CD8 T cells in ankylosing spondylitis. Study-wide findings and caveats: According to the report, clones linked to the disease were significantly enriched in matched synovial fluid samples taken from ankylosing spondylitis patients. A motif of 7 to 9 highly homologous TCR beta variants was seen as apparently characteristic of ankylosing spondylitis blood. Those disease-linked clones were CD8+; they were also relatively rare in peripheral blood.

The V gene lost 0 bases and the J gene lost 0 bases, with 12 bases spanning the gap. This CDR3 region has 16 residues. Germline V gene data show CDR1 as MNHEY and CDR2 as SVGEGT. One entry per CDR3 protein, called by TCRdb with MiXCR from the 5' RACE reads. The data show 670,000 or so distinct CDR3 sequences, around 20% seen once. This clonotype has just a few counts. Its antigen is unidentified. V and J are TRBV6-2 or TRBV6-3 and TRBJ2-7, with D tentatively TRBD1 (5 bases). This clonotype originated in a male donor with ankylosing spondylitis. Sequencing was done on a sample of blood, either unsorted or a sorted T cell fraction (not recorded which). CDR3 nucleotide sequence: TGTGCCAGCAGTTACTCGATGGTAGGGGCCTCCTACGAGCAGTACTTC. It translates to CASSYSMVGASYEQYF.